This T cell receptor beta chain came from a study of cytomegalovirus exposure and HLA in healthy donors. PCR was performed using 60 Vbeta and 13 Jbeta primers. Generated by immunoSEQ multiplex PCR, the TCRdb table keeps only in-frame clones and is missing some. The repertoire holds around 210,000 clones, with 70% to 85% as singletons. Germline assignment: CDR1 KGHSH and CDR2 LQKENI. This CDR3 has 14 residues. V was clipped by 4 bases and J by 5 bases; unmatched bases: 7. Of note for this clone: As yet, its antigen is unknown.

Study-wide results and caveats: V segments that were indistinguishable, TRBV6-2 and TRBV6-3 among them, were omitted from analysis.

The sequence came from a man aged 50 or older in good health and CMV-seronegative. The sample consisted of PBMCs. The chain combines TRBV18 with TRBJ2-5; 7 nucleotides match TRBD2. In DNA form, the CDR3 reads TGTGCCAGCTCACAGCAGCGGGGCCGGGAGACCCAGTACTTC. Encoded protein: CASSQQRGRETQYF.